Following are 2 T cell receptor beta chains from one sample sequenced in a study of OX40 agonist ivuxolimab in advanced cancers. Clones were sequenced by immunoSEQ multiplex PCR, and TCRdb holds only the in-frame ones, with some missing. The data show under 85,000 clones, about nine tenths seen once. The sequencing here drew on CD4+ or CD8+ T cells sorted from blood, taken in a trial of the OX40 agonist ivuxolimab. All receptors derive from an adult with an advanced solid tumor such as melanoma, head and neck, liver or kidney cancer.

This clone was recorded only once. This sequence joins TRBV7-6 and TRBJ2-7; 15 nucleotides match TRBD2. The CDR3 spans 17 residues. Germline lookup yields CDR1 SGHVS and CDR2 FNYEAQ. Losses at the gene ends were 5 bases for V and 2 bases for J; bases not matched to a gene: 7. The CDR3 sequence: CASSPGLAGGKPYEQYF. DNA for the CDR3: TGTGCCAGCAGCCCCGGACTAGCGGGAGGGAAACCCTACGAGCAGTACTTC.

The chain joins TRBV2 to TRBJ1-2; 9 nucleotides line up with TRBD1. The CDR3 is 12 amino acids. Per germline, CDR1 SNHLY and CDR2 FYNNEI. V shed 6 bases and J 6 bases; nucleotides not matched to a gene: 2. CDR3 DNA sequence: TGTGCCAGCAGGGACAGGGGAGATGGCTACACCTTC. It yields the protein CASRDRGDGYTF. The full variable domain, with the rest looked up from reference TRBV2 and TRBJ1-2, is EPEVTQTPSHQVTQMGQEVILRCVPISNHLYFYWYRQILGQKVEFLVSFYNNEISEKSEIFDDQFSVERPDGSNFTLKIRSTKLEDSAMYFCASRDRGDGYTFGSGTRLTVV.